The following is a T cell receptor beta chain sequence with its context. Other DNA sequences in the sample encode the same CDR3. This entry comes from a study of shared clonotypes between healthy human individuals. Into CD45RA+ naive and CD45RA-negative memory subsets, the CD4+ cells were split. Libraries were prepared by immunoSEQ multiplex PCR; TCRdb keeps only in-frame clonotypes and omits some of them. The repertoire includes around 1,000,000 clones, about 80% of them detected once, and roughly 0.83% sits in the top ten. The receptor was isolated from a man between 18 and 29 years old in good health. Some clones in this sample may be carry-over from other donors' samples. The sample taken for sequencing was memory CD4+ T cells from PBMCs. The subset here: CD45RA-negative fraction.

CDR3 region: CASSLGSASSYNEQFF. In nucleotides, the CDR3 is TGTGCCAGCAGCTTGGGTAGCGCTAGCTCCTACAATGAGCAGTTCTTC. V usage is TRBV7-3 and J usage is TRBJ2-1; D perhaps matches TRBD2 (5 bases). The CDR3 spans 16 residues. Germline CDR1 SGHTA, CDR2 FQGTGA. V lost 3 bases and J 0 bases, leaving 12 bases between the germline ends.